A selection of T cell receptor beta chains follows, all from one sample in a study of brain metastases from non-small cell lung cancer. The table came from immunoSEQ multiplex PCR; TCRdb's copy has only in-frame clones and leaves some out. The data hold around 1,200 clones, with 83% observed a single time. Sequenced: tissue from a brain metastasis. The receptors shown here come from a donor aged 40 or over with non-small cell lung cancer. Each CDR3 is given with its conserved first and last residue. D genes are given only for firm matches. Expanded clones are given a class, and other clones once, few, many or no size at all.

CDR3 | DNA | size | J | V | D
CASSLGYGVPSGNTIYF | TGTGCCAGCAGCTTGGGTTACGGGGTTCCCTCTGGAAACACCATATATTTT | . | TRBJ1-3 | TRBV7-6 | .
CASSLAGGLSSYNEQFF | TGTGCCAGCAGCTTGGCCGGAGGACTGAGCTCCTACAATGAGCAGTTCTTC | . | TRBJ2-1 | TRBV5-4 | .
CASRNGGGGETQYF | TGTGCCAGCAGGAACGGAGGGGGAGGTGAGACCCAGTACTTC | . | TRBJ2-5 | TRBV6-5 | .
CASSLQTTNEKLFF | TGTGCCAGCAGTTTACAGACAACTAATGAAAAACTGTTTTTT | . | TRBJ1-4 | TRBV28 | .
CASSLAENRDEKLFF | TGCGCCAGCAGCTTGGCCGAAAATAGGGATGAAAAACTGTTTTTT | . | TRBJ1-4 | TRBV5-1 | .
CASSHLRATNYGYTF | TGTGCCAGCAGCCACCTGCGGGCCACTAACTATGGCTACACCTTC | . | TRBJ1-2 | TRBV11-3 | .
CASSTERGEKLFF | TGTGCCAGCAGCACCGAGAGGGGTGAAAAACTGTTTTTT | once | TRBJ1-4 | TRBV11-3 | .
CASSSGQDQETQYF | TGTGCCAGCAGTTCAGGACAAGACCAAGAGACCCAGTACTTC | . | TRBJ2-5 | TRBV28 | .
CASSGSSGGNEQFF | TGTGCCAGCAGCGGGTCTAGCGGGGGCAATGAGCAGTTCTTC | few | TRBJ2-1 | TRBV7-9 | TRBD2
CASSYRTNEQFF | TGTGCCAGCAGTTACAGGACCAATGAGCAGTTCTTC | few | TRBJ2-1 | TRBV28 | .
CASSLPGHPNYGYTF | TGTGCCAGCAGTTTACCCGGACACCCTAACTATGGCTACACCTTC | . | TRBJ1-2 | TRBV28 | .
CASSFIVQREQYF | TGCGCCAGCAGCTTCATAGTTCAGCGGGAGCAGTACTTC | . | TRBJ2-7 | TRBV4-1 | .
CASIGTDPEAFF | TGTGCCAGCATCGGGACGGACCCTGAAGCTTTCTTT | . | TRBJ1-1 | TRBV21-1 | .
CASSARGRTDTQYF | TGTGCCAGCAGCGCGCGGGGGCGCACAGATACGCAGTATTTT | once | TRBJ2-3 | TRBV9 | .
CSAPSEWAQYF | TGCAGTGCCCCTTCGGAGTGGGCGCAGTATTTT | . | TRBJ2-3 | TRBV20-1 | .
CASSLAGSPETQYF | TGCGCCAGCAGCTTGGCCGGCAGCCCAGAGACCCAGTACTTC | once | TRBJ2-5 | TRBV5-1 | .
CASRDGGMETQYF | TGTGCCAGCAGAGACGGCGGGATGGAGACCCAGTACTTC | . | TRBJ2-5 | TRBV3-1/TRBV3-2 | .
CASSLWDAGHEQYF | TGTGCCAGCAGCCTTTGGGACGCCGGCCACGAGCAGTACTTC | once | TRBJ2-7 | TRBV5-6 | .
CASSTISSRHGSPLHF | TGTGCCAGTAGCACAATTTCCTCTCGACATGGTTCACCCCTCCACTTT | few | TRBJ1-6 | TRBV19 | .
CASSPGTGGLAFF | TGTGCCAGCAGCCCCGGGACAGGGGGCCTGGCTTTCTTT | once | TRBJ1-1 | TRBV12-3/TRBV12-4 | TRBD1
CAWSVGQGADTQYF | TGTGCCTGGAGTGTAGGTCAGGGGGCGGATACGCAGTATTTT | once | TRBJ2-3 | TRBV30 | TRBD1
CASSSVFRDTTNYGYTF | TGTGCCAGCAGCTCAGTTTTCCGGGACACTACTAACTATGGCTACACCTTT | . | TRBJ1-2 | TRBV21-1 | .
CASSLEQGLGYEQYF | TGTGCCAGCAGCTTAGAACAGGGACTCGGCTACGAGCAGTACTTC | . | TRBJ2-7 | TRBV11-3 | .
CSGGDFSYEQYF | TGCAGCGGTGGGGACTTCTCCTACGAGCAGTACTTC | few | TRBJ2-7 | TRBV29-1 | .
CASSKKGGQGSSYEQYF | TGTGCCAGCAGCAAGAAGGGCGGACAGGGAAGCTCCTACGAGCAGTACTTC | . | TRBJ2-7 | TRBV21-1 | .
CASSSQQVGNTIYF | TGCGCCAGCAGCTCGCAACAGGTTGGAAACACCATATATTTT | . | TRBJ1-3 | TRBV4-1 | .
CASSMWSAANYGYTF | TGTGCCAGTAGTATGTGGTCAGCGGCTAACTATGGCTACACCTTC | . | TRBJ1-2 | TRBV19 | .